A single sample is the source of the 28 T cell receptor beta chains below, sequenced in a study of T cell changes during pregnancy in multiple sclerosis. Profiling relied on immunoSEQ multiplex PCR, and the TCRdb table lists in-frame clones only, not all of them. The table shows fewer than 110,000 clones, with about nine tenths occurring only once. The sample in question was peripheral blood, obtained in the second trimester of pregnancy. These receptors originate from a female donor with multiple sclerosis, enrolled in a pregnancy study.

This clone was counted a single time. The genes are TRBV5-1 and TRBJ2-1; D not certain. Germline V gene lookup returns CDR1 SGHRS and CDR2 YFSETQ. Trimming stripped 1 base from V and 4 bases from J, with 12 bases between. This CDR3 comprises 15 residues. The CDR3 region has the DNA TGCGCCAGCAGCTTGAACGGGTTCCCTTACAATGAGCAGTTCTTC. Protein sequence: CASSLNGFPYNEQFF.

The genes are TRBV10-3 and TRBJ1-2; TRBD1 aligns across 8 bases. Trimming at V came to 3 bases and at J to 7 bases, leaving 13 bases not matched to a gene. CDR3 length: 16 residues. CDR1 is ENHRY, CDR2 SYGVKD, per germline. The CDR3 sequence is CAISERYGQGSFGYTF. Here the CDR3 DNA reads TGTGCCATCAGTGAAAGATACGGACAGGGTTCGTTTGGCTACACCTTC.

The chain uses TRBV7-9 and TRBJ2-5; TRBD2 is a possible D gene (5 bases). The CDR3 extends over 14 amino acids. CDR1 is SEHNR, CDR2 FQNEAQ, per germline (reference sequence). V lost 5 bases and J lost 0, with 10 bases in between. The CDR3: CASSPQRYQETQYF. The DNA for the CDR3 is TGTGCCAGCAGCCCCCAGCGGTACCAAGAGACCCAGTACTTC. The whole variable domain, filled in from reference TRBV7-9 and TRBJ2-5, reads DTGVSQNPRHKITKRGQNVTFRCDPISEHNRLYWYRQTLGQGPEFLTYFQNEAQLEKSRLLSDRFSAERPKGSFSTLEIQRTEQGDSAMYLCASSPQRYQETQYFGPGTRLLVL.

CDR3 nucleotide sequence: TGTGCCAGCTCACCAAGGGGACAAGGGAAGGAGGAGACCCAGTACTTC. The encoded protein is CASSPRGQGKEETQYF. The chain combines TRBV18 with TRBJ2-5, with a tentative D call TRBD1 (6 bases). This CDR3 spans 16 amino acids. Germline lookup yields CDR1 KGHSH and CDR2 LQKENI. V was pared by 2 bases and J by 5 bases, with 18 bases between.

The V call is TRBV19, the J call TRBJ1-5, with 9 bases matching TRBD1. The CDR3 covers 17 residues. Germline CDR1 is LNHDA and CDR2 is SQIVND (reference sequence). V lost 5 bases to trimming and J lost 3 bases; unmatched junction nucleotides: 11. CDR3 in amino acids: CASSPSGQGGPNQPQHF. CDR3 coding DNA: TGTGCCAGTAGTCCCTCGGGACAGGGAGGGCCCAATCAGCCCCAGCATTTT.

J is TRBJ2-3 and V is TRBV7-2; TRBD1 matches at 10 bases. The CDR3 loop spans 16 amino acids. Germline trimming cut 5 bases from V and 4 bases from J; bases unmatched to any gene: 9. The germline V gene encodes CDR1 SGHTA and CDR2 FQGNSA. The CDR3 region is CASSLGGQGTADTQYF. The CDR3 DNA sequence: TGTGCCAGCAGCCTAGGGGGACAGGGGACTGCAGATACGCAGTATTTT.

In this sample, this clone turned up once. The genes are TRBV5-6 and TRBJ2-5; D might be TRBD1 (5 bases). The assigned J gene may be wrong: the sequence end matches TRBJ2-7 better. The germline CDR1 and CDR2 sequences are SGHDT and YYEEEE. CDR3 length: 14 amino acids. The CDR3 spells CASSQGSSSYEQYF. The CDR3 coding sequence is TGTGCCAGCAGCCAGGGCAGTAGCTCCTACGAGCAGTACTTC.

This chain links TRBV10-3 with TRBJ2-1; D perhaps matches TRBD2 (6 bases). The CDR3 is made up of 14 amino acids. Germline V gives CDR1 ENHRY, CDR2 SYGVKD. Trimming cost V 8 bases and J 0 bases, with 11 bases left between them. The CDR3 loop reads CAIGGSSSYNEQFF. Here the CDR3 DNA reads TGTGCCATCGGAGGGTCGAGCTCCTACAATGAGCAGTTCTTC.

With respect to this clone: The junction departs from the called germline gene at one end, perhaps through a read error. V gene TRBV7-7 combines with J gene TRBJ2-5, with no clear D. The germline V gene has CDR1 SSHAT and CDR2 FNYEAQ (reference sequence). The CDR3 has 13 amino acids. The CDR3 sequence is CASSFGRQETQYF. The CDR3 DNA sequence: TGTGCTAGCAGCTTCGGTCGGCAAGAGACCCAGTACTTC.

V is TRBV7-9 and J is TRBJ2-7; 16 positions agree with TRBD2. The V gene's germline CDR1 is SEHNR and CDR2 FQNEAQ (reference sequence). The ends lost 5 bases at V and 2 bases at J; junction bases unmatched: 3. This CDR3 region has 16 residues. The CDR3 here is CASSDGTSGRAYEQYF. CDR3 sequence (DNA): TGTGCCAGCAGCGACGGGACTAGCGGGAGGGCCTACGAGCAGTACTTC.

The rearrangement joins TRBV5-1 to TRBJ2-6, with unresolved D. Trimming took 7 bases from V and 2 from J, leaving 10 bases between them. CDR3 size: 14 residues. The V gene's germline CDR1 is SGHRS and CDR2 YFSETQ. CDR3 DNA: TGCGCCAGCGACTTTAGGCCTGGGGCCAACGTCCTGACTTTC. This translates into CASDFRPGANVLTF. Looking up the rest from reference TRBV5-1 and TRBJ2-6 gives the full variable domain: KAGVTQTPRYLIKTRGQQVTLSCSPISGHRSVSWYQQTPGQGLQFLFEYFSETQRNKGNFPGRFSGRQFSNSRSEMNVSTLELGDSALYLCASDFRPGANVLTFGAGSRLTVL.

The CDR3 is CAWNSGTNTGELFF. The CDR3 DNA reads as TGTGCCTGGAATTCGGGAACGAACACCGGGGAGCTGTTTTTT. The V call is TRBV30, the J call TRBJ2-2; D may be TRBD2 (5 bases). Trimming took off 4 bases at V and 0 bases at J, with 9 bases between the two ends. CDR1 is GTSNPN, CDR2 SVGIG, per germline (reference sequence). CDR3 length: 14 amino acids. The entire variable domain, with the rest obtained from reference TRBV30 and TRBJ2-2, is as follows: SQTIHQWPATLVQPVGSPLSLECTVEGTSNPNLYWYRQAAGRGLQLLFYSVGIGQISSEVPQNLSASRPQDRQFILSSKKLLLSDSGFYLCAWNSGTNTGELFFGEGSRLTVL.

The J gene is TRBJ1-1, the V gene TRBV10-3; a weak D match, TRBD1 (5 bases). The germline V gene has CDR1 ENHRY and CDR2 SYGVKD. The CDR3 runs 15 residues. V lost 0 bases and J 6 bases, leaving 14 bases between the germline ends. For the CDR3, the DNA is TGTGCCATCAGTGAGTCGGGCCGGACAACCCCTGAAGCTTTCTTT. This encodes CAISESGRTTPEAFF.

The chain couples TRBV6-6 to TRBJ2-5, with D possibly being TRBD2 (6 bases). Germline CDR1 MNHNY, CDR2 SVGAGI (reference sequence). V lost 3 bases, J lost 5 bases, and 13 bases lay in between. The CDR3 has 14 residues. CDR3: CASSYWGSGETQYF. The CDR3 bases are TGTGCCAGCAGTTATTGGGGGAGCGGGGAGACCCAGTACTTC.

The V and J genes are TRBV5-6 and TRBJ2-3; 11 positions agree with TRBD2. J lost 6 bases, V lost 4 bases, and 7 bases had no gene match. The CDR3 has 15 residues. Germline-derived CDR1 and CDR2 are SGHDT and YYEEEE. The CDR3, as DNA: TGTGCCAGCAGCCTTCCTAGCGGGAGGTGGGATACGCAGTATTTT. Its protein is CASSLPSGRWDTQYF.

This chain uses TRBV5-8 with TRBJ2-4, with 8 bases lining up with TRBD1. Germline loops: CDR1 SGHTS, CDR2 YDEGEE. CDR3 size: 16 residues. Germline trimming cut 0 bases from V and 1 base from J; bases unmatched to any gene: 3. CDR3 in amino acids: CASSLGQGAAKNIQYF. The CDR3 nucleotides are TGTGCCAGCAGCTTGGGTCAGGGGGCTGCCAAAAACATTCAGTACTTC.

The chain is built from TRBV5-1 and TRBJ2-2; 15 bases align to TRBD2. The CDR3 consists of 17 residues. The germline gives CDR1 SGHRS, CDR2 YFSETQ. The ends lost 3 bases at V and 0 bases at J; junction bases unmatched: 0. CDR3: CASSWTSGRANTGELFF. CDR3 bases: TGCGCCAGCAGCTGGACTAGCGGGAGGGCGAACACCGGGGAGCTGTTTTTT.

This chain links TRBV7-8 with TRBJ1-1, with no clear D. The V and J ends lost 2 bases and 4 bases respectively, with 11 bases between them. CDR3 length: 14 amino acids. Germline CDR1 and CDR2: SGHVS and FQNEAQ. The chain's CDR3 is CASSLLIESTEAFF. CDR3 in DNA: TGTGCCAGCAGCTTATTGATAGAGAGCACTGAAGCTTTCTTT.

The chain is built from TRBV27 and TRBJ1-5; tentatively, D is TRBD1 (6 bases). There are 14 residues in the CDR3. The V gene's germline CDR1 is MNHEY and CDR2 SMNVEV (reference sequence). The ends were cut back, 3 bases at V and 4 bases at J, with 10 bases in the middle. DNA of the CDR3: TGTGCCAGCAGTTTTGCAGGGGTAAATCAGCCCCAGCATTTT. Its translation: CASSFAGVNQPQHF.

The chain carries TRBV6-1 and TRBJ2-7, with D unresolved. V lost 8 bases to trimming and J lost 6 bases, with 14 bases between them. In germline, CDR1 is MNHNS, CDR2 SASEGT. The CDR3 sequence is 12 residues long. The CDR3 region has the DNA TGTGCCAGCCGCTTAGCCCTGGGCGAGCAGTACTTC. Translated: CASRLALGEQYF.

This chain links TRBV5-4 with TRBJ2-3, with 8 nucleotides matching TRBD1. Unmatched junction bases numbered 4, after V lost 1 base and J lost 6 bases. The CDR3 extends over 14 amino acids. CDR1 is SGHNT, CDR2 YYREEE, per germline (reference sequence). Here the CDR3 reads CASSLPRGHDTQYF. CDR3 DNA: TGTGCCAGCAGCTTGCCCAGGGGGCATGATACGCAGTATTTT. Filled out from reference TRBV5-4 and TRBJ2-3, the complete variable domain reads ETGVTQSPTHLIKTRGQQVTLRCSSQSGHNTVSWYQQALGQGPQFIFQYYREEENGRGNFPPRFSGLQFPNYSSELNVNALELDDSALYLCASSLPRGHDTQYFGPGTRLTVL.

This clone was counted only a few times. The chain combines TRBV6-1 with TRBJ2-7, with D tentatively TRBD1 (5 bases). From germline, CDR1 is MNHNS and CDR2 SASEGT. The CDR3 loop spans 13 amino acids. V dropped 1 base and J dropped 4 bases, with 8 bases sitting between them. The CDR3 DNA sequence: TGTGCCAGCAGTGAAGGACAGAGATACGAGCAGTACTTC. It translates to CASSEGQRYEQYF.

The rearrangement links TRBV9 to TRBJ2-4, with D perhaps matching TRBD2 (6 bases). Deletions cut 4 bases from V and 15 bases from J, with 26 bases between. Germline V lookup: CDR1 SGDLS, CDR2 YYNGEE. This CDR3 spans 15 amino acids. DNA for the CDR3: TGTGCCAGCAGCTCTAGTCGTAGGCGGGACGTCCCTTTGTACTTC. Translating gives CASSSSRRRDVPLYF.

The chain recombines TRBV9 with TRBJ2-1, with 12 bases aligning to TRBD2. Germline values: CDR1 SGDLS, CDR2 YYNGEE. This CDR3 region has 16 residues. V shed 0 bases, J shed 7 bases, and the junction held 5 bases outside the gene matches. DNA of the CDR3: TGTGCCAGCAGCGTAGCAAGGCTAGCGGGAGGGAATGAGCAGTTCTTC. This gives the protein CASSVARLAGGNEQFF.

The chain links TRBV29-1 to TRBJ2-7; D unclear. This CDR3 is 11 amino acids long. Trimming pared 5 bases from V and 5 bases from J, leaving 10 bases between. Germline V gene sequence: CDR1 SQVTM, CDR2 ANQGSEA. The CDR3: CSVLLRDEQYF. Written as DNA, the CDR3 is TGCAGCGTTCTACTCCGGGACGAGCAGTACTTC.

The CDR3 DNA reads as TGTGCCAGCAGCTATATACAGGGGGCTGTATACAATGAGCAGTTCTTC. Protein sequence: CASSYIQGAVYNEQFF. V and J are TRBV5-4 and TRBJ2-1, with 9 positions matching TRBD1. Germline CDR1 is SGHNT and CDR2 is YYREEE (reference sequence). This CDR3 is built from 16 residues. The ends lost 3 bases at V and 4 bases at J; junction bases unmatched: 8.

V and J are TRBV5-1 and TRBJ2-7, with 8 bases matching TRBD2. The CDR3 runs 13 residues. Germline V gene data show CDR1 as SGHRS and CDR2 as YFSETQ. The J segment lost 3 bases and the V segment lost 4 bases, leaving 3 bases of the junction unmatched. CDR3 nucleotide sequence: TGCGCCAGCAGCCGGGGGGGTGACTACGAGCAGTACTTC. Translated, it gives CASSRGGDYEQYF.

The V call is TRBV29-1, the J call TRBJ2-5; TRBD2 matches 7 bases. Trimming cost V 6 bases and J 5 bases; bases outside gene matches: 6. The CDR3 runs to 12 residues. Germline V lookup: CDR1 SQVTM, CDR2 ANQGSEA. This CDR3 is CSVGDYAETQYF. CDR3 sequence (DNA): TGCAGCGTCGGGGACTATGCGGAGACCCAGTACTTC.